These 22 T cell receptor beta chains came from one sample sequenced in a study of OX40 agonist ivuxolimab in advanced cancers. Libraries were constructed by the immunoSEQ multiplex PCR assay. TCRdb retrieved this table from immuneACCESS and kept in-frame rearrangements only. Not all clones are present; in checked studies, unresolved V genes account for under half, and no reason is known for the remainder. In this sample the table shows some 74,000 clones, around 90% of which occur a single time. About 0.35% of the sample lies in the top ten. The sequences come from CD4+ or CD8+ T cells sorted from blood, collected in a trial of the OX40 agonist ivuxolimab. The receptors here all came from an adult with an advanced solid tumor such as melanoma, head and neck, liver or kidney cancer.

Concerning this clone itself: Relative to the germline gene, one junction end is altered; a read error may explain this. The chain is built from TRBV28 and TRBJ1-2; D is unresolved. CDR3 length equals 12 residues. Germline V gives CDR1 MDHEN, CDR2 SYDVKM. In nucleotides, the CDR3 is TGTGCCAGCAGTCCAGCTAACTATGGCCACACCTTC. Translating it yields CASSPANYGHTF.

V is TRBV11-3 and J is TRBJ2-3; D may correspond to TRBD1 or TRBD2 (5 bases each). The CDR3 length is 14 residues. Trimming stripped 5 bases from V and 3 bases from J, with 12 bases between. The germline V gene encodes CDR1 SGHNT and CDR2 YENEEA. DNA for the CDR3: TGTGCCAGCAGCCCGGGACGCATAACAGATACGCAGTATTTT. Amino acids: CASSPGRITDTQYF.

This clone was seen only a few times. This chain uses TRBV6-6 with TRBJ1-5; D possibly corresponds to TRBD1 (5 bases). CDR3 length: 14 residues. V shed 7 bases and J shed 5 bases, with 15 bases lying between them. Germline V lookup: CDR1 MNHNY, CDR2 SVGAGI (reference sequence). CDR3 protein: CASTPRADYQPQHF. CDR3 nucleotides: TGTGCCAGCACCCCCAGGGCAGATTATCAGCCCCAGCATTTT.

V and J are TRBV4-1 and TRBJ1-5; TRBD1 is a possible D gene (6 bases). CDR1 and CDR2 from the germline V gene are MGHRA and YSYEKL. V lost 3 bases, J lost 2 bases, and 23 bases lay in between. The CDR3 has 19 amino acids. CDR3 coding DNA: TGCGCCAGCAGCCATCCCTTGGGGACATTCTCGGCGGGCAATCAGCCCCAGCATTTT. Its protein product is CASSHPLGTFSAGNQPQHF.

This clone has just a few counts. The gene calls are TRBV27 and TRBJ1-3; D is possibly TRBD1 (6 bases). Germline lookup yields CDR1 MNHEY and CDR2 SMNVEV (reference sequence). V lost 6 bases and J 1 base, leaving 10 bases between the germline ends. This CDR3 comprises 14 residues. DNA of the CDR3: TGTGCCAGCAGGCGCACAGGGTCTGGAAACACCATATATTTT. Protein product: CASRRTGSGNTIYF.

The genes are TRBV2 and TRBJ2-7; TRBD1 agrees at 8 bases. Germline assignment: CDR1 SNHLY and CDR2 FYNNEI. V lost 3 bases to trimming and J lost 2 bases; unmatched junction nucleotides: 3. The CDR3 sequence is 14 residues long. The CDR3 here is CASSERTGTYEQYF. The CDR3 coding sequence is TGTGCCAGCAGTGAGAGGACAGGGACCTACGAGCAGTACTTC.

This sequence joins TRBV5-1 and TRBJ2-5, with a weak D call TRBD1 (5 bases). Germline loops: CDR1 SGHRS, CDR2 YFSETQ. The CDR3 has 15 amino acids. Trimming cost V 4 bases and J 1 base, with 14 bases left between them. The CDR3 loop reads CASSRLGQFQETQYF. DNA for the CDR3: TGCGCCAGCAGCCGACTCGGACAATTCCAAGAGACCCAGTACTTC. The complete variable domain, with remaining parts taken from reference TRBV5-1 and TRBJ2-5, reads KAGVTQTPRYLIKTRGQQVTLSCSPISGHRSVSWYQQTPGQGLQFLFEYFSETQRNKGNFPGRFSGRQFSNSRSEMNVSTLELGDSALYLCASSRLGQFQETQYFGPGTRLLVL.

This rearrangement joins TRBV27 to TRBJ2-5; D is unclear. The germline V gene encodes CDR1 MNHEY and CDR2 SMNVEV (reference sequence). V lost 8 bases, J lost 0 bases, and 10 bases lay in between. The CDR3 covers 13 residues. CDR3 protein: CASSVGYQETQYF. CDR3 nucleotide sequence: TGTGCCAGCTCCGTCGGGTACCAAGAGACCCAGTACTTC.

This chain connects TRBV7-3 to TRBJ2-2; 7 bases match TRBD1. The germline V gene has CDR1 SGHTA and CDR2 FQGTGA. The CDR3 sequence is 15 residues long. V gave up 2 bases and J gave up 0 bases; unmatched junction bases: 0. The CDR3 DNA is TGTGCCAGCAGCTTAGACAGGGCGAACACCGGGGAGCTGTTTTTT. The encoded protein is CASSLDRANTGELFF.

This rearrangement joins TRBV9 to TRBJ2-3; possible D gene TRBD1, 6 bases. There are 15 residues in the CDR3. Deletions cut 3 bases from V and 2 bases from J, with 13 bases between. CDR1 is SGDLS and CDR2 is YYNGEE in the germline V gene. The CDR3 is CASSAGHSLTDTQYF. The CDR3 DNA sequence: TGTGCCAGCAGCGCGGGACACTCACTCACAGATACGCAGTATTTT.

The chain has TRBV7-8 and TRBJ2-3; D remains unclear. The CDR3 length is 14 residues. Germline CDR1 and CDR2: SGHVS and FQNEAQ. Trimming pared 1 base from V and 1 base from J, leaving 6 bases between. The CDR3 region is CASSLGQGTDTQYF. CDR3 coding DNA: TGTGCCAGCAGCTTAGGGCAGGGCACAGATACGCAGTATTTT.

The chain carries TRBV10-1 and TRBJ1-2; D is uncertain. The germline gives CDR1 WNHNN, CDR2 SYGVQD (reference sequence). The CDR3 has 13 amino acids. The V and J ends lost 0 bases and 6 bases respectively, with 8 bases between them. The CDR3 is CASSESPGHGYTF. As DNA, the CDR3 is TGCGCCAGCAGTGAGTCACCAGGACATGGCTACACCTTC.

The gene calls are TRBV5-1 and TRBJ2-4; possible D gene TRBD1, 6 bases. CDR1 and CDR2 from the germline V gene are SGHRS and YFSETQ. The CDR3 contains 14 residues. The V end was cut by 0 bases, the J end by 7 bases, with 11 bases between. CDR3 nucleotides: TGCGCCAGCAGCTTGGCACAGGGTATGAACATTCAGTACTTC. Its protein is CASSLAQGMNIQYF.

The DNA of the CDR3 is TGTGCCTGGAGTTTTGGGCAACTGGGAGATACGCAGTATTTT. Translation gives CAWSFGQLGDTQYF. The rearrangement joins TRBV30 to TRBJ2-3, with D hard to call. Germline V lookup: CDR1 GTSNPN, CDR2 SVGIG (reference sequence). The CDR3 runs 14 residues. V was clipped by 2 bases and J by 5 bases, with 14 bases between them.

The chain uses TRBV6-6 and TRBJ1-5, with 9 bases matching TRBD1. Germline CDR1 reads MNHNY; CDR2 reads SVGAGI (reference sequence). J gave up 6 bases and V 5 bases, and 8 bases lay outside the gene matches. The CDR3 extends over 15 amino acids. As DNA, the CDR3 is TGTGCCAGCAGTCCCCGACAGGGGGAGGTTCAGCCCCAGCATTTT. Residues: CASSPRQGEVQPQHF.

The genes are TRBV6-1 and TRBJ2-7; no firm D call. Looked up from germline, CDR1 is MNHNS and CDR2 is SASEGT. Trimming removed 2 bases at V and 3 bases at J, with 17 bases between. This CDR3 comprises 16 residues. The CDR3 loop is CASSESGLGYRYEQYF. DNA of the CDR3: TGTGCCAGCAGTGAATCAGGTTTGGGCTATCGCTACGAGCAGTACTTC.

J is TRBJ1-4 and V is TRBV4-1, with a possible D match to TRBD1 (5 bases). The V gene lost 4 bases and the J gene lost 2 bases, with 14 bases spanning the gap. Germline V CDR1 and CDR2: MGHRA, YSYEKL. The CDR3 spans 16 residues. The CDR3: CASSRSRVGTNEKLFF. CDR3 coding DNA: TGCGCCAGCAGCCGCTCCAGGGTAGGGACTAATGAAAAACTGTTTTTT.

This sequence joins TRBV5-6 and TRBJ1-1, with no clear D. The germline CDR1 and CDR2 sequences are SGHDT and YYEEEE. The CDR3 consists of 16 residues. V was clipped by 2 bases and J by 0 bases, with 14 bases between them. The CDR3 sequence: CASSFAPSDMNTEAFF. DNA of the CDR3: TGTGCCAGCAGCTTTGCTCCGTCAGACATGAACACTGAAGCTTTCTTT.

J is TRBJ2-1 and V is TRBV29-1; D is perhaps TRBD1 (6 bases). Germline V lookup: CDR1 SQVTM, CDR2 ANQGSEA. V lost 7 bases to trimming and J lost 8 bases, with 12 bases between them. The CDR3 is made up of 11 amino acids. CDR3 nucleotide sequence: TGCAGCGCCACGAGGACAGATGAGCAGTTCTTC. Translating it yields CSATRTDEQFF.

V usage is TRBV5-1 and J usage is TRBJ2-3; TRBD2 matches 10 bases. The germline V gene encodes CDR1 SGHRS and CDR2 YFSETQ. The CDR3 runs to 19 residues. V was pared by 2 bases and J by 0 bases, with 12 bases of the junction left unmatched. The CDR3 here is CASSFSGGTGVGSTDTQYF. Written as DNA, the CDR3 is TGCGCCAGCAGCTTTAGCGGGGGGACGGGAGTGGGAAGCACAGATACGCAGTATTTT.

A note on this clone: One end of the junction does not line up with germline, which may come from a read error. The chain employs TRBV7-7 and TRBJ2-2, with D tentatively TRBD1 (6 bases). The germline V gene encodes CDR1 SSHAT and CDR2 FNYEAQ (reference sequence). The CDR3 is 14 residues long. In nucleotides, the CDR3 is TGTGCTAGCAGCCCGACAGGATTCGGCGGGGAGCTGTTTTTT. This translates into CASSPTGFGGELFF. The variable domain in full, with the rest retrieved from reference TRBV7-7 and TRBJ2-2, is GAGVSQSPRYKVTKRGQDVTLRCDPISSHATLYWYQQALGQGPEFLTYFNYEAQPDKSGLPSDRFSAERPEGSISTLTIQRTEQRDSAMYRCASSPTGFGGELFFGEGSRLTVL.

The rearrangement joins TRBV6-6 to TRBJ2-2; weak D call: TRBD2 (7 bases). Germline loops: CDR1 MNHNY, CDR2 SVGAGI (reference sequence). The CDR3 is 16 residues long. V lost 7 bases and J lost 0, with 15 bases in between. The CDR3 sequence is CASTSRGTSNTGELFF. Here the CDR3 DNA reads TGTGCCAGCACTTCGCGGGGGACATCGAACACCGGGGAGCTGTTTTTT.